This T cell receptor beta chain was captured in a study of cytomegalovirus exposure and HLA in healthy donors. Regarding the study as a whole: The authors confirmed in vitro that a few CMV-associated chains were specific for CMV antigens. Despite most TCR sequences being rare, some public TCRs occurred in many donors. Cytomegalovirus association was listed for approximately 160 TCR beta chains.

Donors were drawn from the 120-subject validation cohort, separate from the roughly 700-subject first cohort. The CDR3 is 15 amino acids. The V gene end was trimmed by 6 bases and the J gene end by 8 bases; junction bases not matched to a gene: 11. Germline V CDR1 and CDR2: MNHEY, SVGAGI. TCRdb's table, derived via immunoSEQ multiplex PCR, lists solely in-frame clones and lacks some. The data show more than 95,000 clones, 85% to 90% seen once. The table lists this clone with a count of one. Its antigen remains unknown. This chain uses TRBV6-5 with TRBJ2-1, with 9 bases fitting TRBD1. This clonotype was sampled from a young woman in good health and CMV-seronegative. The sample taken for sequencing was PBMCs. The CDR3 region has the DNA TGTGCCAGCAGAACCGGGACAGGGTCCGTCTATGAGCAGTTCTTC. Its protein is CASRTGTGSVYEQFF.